These 16 T cell receptor beta chains were sequenced from one sample in a study of blood T cell repertoires in COVID-19. This table comes from immunoSEQ multiplex PCR, and its TCRdb copy is limited to in-frame clones, with some not included. The sample gives 150,000 or so clones, around 80% of which show up once; less than 3.5% is in the top ten. Sequenced: peripheral blood. Receptors originate from a woman aged 60-75 years with acute or convalescent COVID-19.

This clone occurred a few times. This chain links TRBV2 with TRBJ1-4; 9 positions match TRBD1. V shed 5 bases, J shed 8 bases, and the junction held 3 bases outside the gene matches. The germline V gene has CDR1 SNHLY and CDR2 FYNNEI. The CDR3 extends over 13 amino acids. CDR3 sequence (DNA): TGTGCCAGCAGTCGGACAGGGGTGGAAAAACTGTTTTTT. This encodes CASSRTGVEKLFF.

This rearrangement joins TRBV7-9 to TRBJ1-1, with 7 bases lining up with TRBD1. The CDR3 is made up of 14 amino acids. Germline assignment: CDR1 SEHNR and CDR2 FQNEAQ (reference sequence). J was trimmed by 3 bases and V by 4 bases; bases with no gene match: 5. The CDR3 coding sequence is TGTGCCAGCAGCTCACAGGGGTCCCACACTGAAGCTTTCTTT. It translates to CASSSQGSHTEAFF.

V is TRBV6-1 and J is TRBJ1-2, with a tentative D call TRBD1 (5 bases). This CDR3 comprises 15 residues. The V gene lost 1 base and the J gene lost 7 bases, with 16 bases spanning the gap. Per germline, CDR1 MNHNS and CDR2 SASEGT. CDR3 region: CASSEGVVRGSGYTF. The CDR3 region has the DNA TGTGCCAGCAGTGAAGGAGTGGTAAGGGGCTCTGGCTACACCTTC.

This clone was detected once. This sequence joins TRBV21-1 and TRBJ1-1; the D call of TRBD1 is as the table states it, not checked on the DNA. TRBV21-1 is assigned pseudogene status. This CDR3 contains 13 residues. CDR3 in DNA: TGTGCCAGCAGCAAGGAACCTCCAGGGGGGGCTTTCTTT. Translating gives CASSKEPPGGAFF.

In its sample, this clone was seen a few times. Distinct nucleotide sequences in the sample also encode this CDR3. The chain links TRBV18 to TRBJ1-4, with TRBD1 identical over 8 bases. There are 15 residues in the CDR3. V was clipped by 6 bases and J by 3 bases; unmatched bases: 6. The germline V gene has CDR1 KGHSH and CDR2 LQKENI. Here the CDR3 reads CASSPNRGANEKLFF. The CDR3 DNA reads TGTGCCAGCTCGCCAAACAGGGGGGCTAATGAAAAACTGTTTTTT.

This chain links TRBV12-3 or TRBV12-4 with TRBJ1-6; tentatively, D is TRBD1 (6 bases). Trimming took off 4 bases at V and 13 bases at J, with 8 bases between the two ends. The CDR3 spans 11 residues. The CDR3 is CASSYRVPLHF. The CDR3 nucleotides read TGTGCCAGCAGTTACAGGGTTCCCCTCCACTTT.

In this sample, this clone turned up once. This chain's CDR3 is CASSTRTDNTNYGYTF. Here the CDR3 DNA reads TGTGCCAGTAGTACTAGGACAGACAATACCAACTATGGCTACACCTTC. The chain uses TRBV19 and TRBJ1-2; perhaps TRBD1 as D (6 bases). The germline V gene encodes CDR1 LNHDA and CDR2 SQIVND (reference sequence). This CDR3 has 16 residues. Trimming removed 4 bases at V and 2 bases at J, with 17 bases between.

The chain recombines TRBV6-2 or TRBV6-3 with TRBJ1-5, with 7 bases identical to TRBD1. Germline trimming cut 6 bases from V and 4 bases from J; bases unmatched to any gene: 9. Germline-derived CDR1 and CDR2 are MNHEY and SVGEGT. The CDR3 sequence is 15 residues long. The CDR3 loop is CASSRSRGRNQPQHF. The DNA for the CDR3 is TGTGCCAGCAGCCGGTCGAGGGGGCGAAATCAGCCCCAGCATTTT.

CDR3 sequence reads: CASSDRAGVADGETQYF. For the CDR3, the DNA is TGTGCCAGCAGCGACCGAGCGGGGGTGGCCGATGGAGAGACCCAGTACTTC. V and J are TRBV9 and TRBJ2-5, with 8 bases identical to TRBD2. With 3 bases clipped from V and 4 bases from J, the junction kept 14 bases outside the gene matches. The CDR3 sequence is 17 residues long. Germline CDR1 is SGDLS and CDR2 is YYNGEE.

V usage is TRBV4-2 and J usage is TRBJ1-4, with D possibly being TRBD1 (5 bases). This CDR3 comprises 14 residues. Trimming stripped 4 bases from V and 5 bases from J, with 11 bases between. Per germline, CDR1 LGHNA and CDR2 YNFKEQ. The CDR3 region is CASSRNRGNEKLFF. The CDR3 DNA reads as TGTGCCAGCAGCCGGAACCGGGGGAATGAAAAACTGTTTTTT.

The V and J genes are TRBV5-1 and TRBJ2-1; TRBD2 aligns across 9 bases. The CDR3 is 14 residues long. V shed 5 bases and J 7 bases; nucleotides not matched to a gene: 7. The germline V gene has CDR1 SGHRS and CDR2 YFSETQ. CDR3 region: CASRGVAGENEQFF. DNA of the CDR3: TGCGCCAGCAGAGGGGTAGCGGGGGAGAATGAGCAGTTCTTC.

The chain links TRBV6-5 to TRBJ1-2; tentative D call: TRBD1 (6 bases). V dropped 0 bases and J dropped 8 bases, with 7 bases sitting between them. From germline, CDR1 is MNHEY and CDR2 SVGAGI. The CDR3 totals 12 residues. CDR3 loop: CASSYSRGGYTF. In DNA, the CDR3 is TGTGCCAGCAGTTACTCCAGGGGAGGCTACACCTTC.

The chain carries TRBV11-3 and TRBJ2-7, with a weak D call TRBD2 (6 bases). This CDR3 is 17 amino acids long. The V gene's germline CDR1 is SGHNT and CDR2 YENEEA. V dropped 0 bases and J dropped 3 bases, with 18 bases sitting between them. CDR3 region: CASSLEGRRVQNYEQYF. The DNA for the CDR3 is TGTGCCAGCAGCTTAGAGGGGCGGAGGGTTCAAAACTACGAGCAGTACTTC.

In the case of this clone: Germline is not matched at one junction end, which may reflect a read error. This sequence joins TRBV12-3 or TRBV12-4 and TRBJ1-5, with no clear D. This CDR3 is 12 amino acids long. The CDR3 nucleotides read TGTGCCAGCAGTTTAGGGGAGGCTAATTCCCTTTTT. Protein sequence: CASSLGEANSLF.

The chain links TRBV6-5 to TRBJ1-5; a weak D match, TRBD1 (5 bases). Trimming removed 6 bases at V and 4 bases at J, with 13 bases between. The CDR3 spans 14 residues. Per the germline V gene, CDR1 is MNHEY and CDR2 is SVGAGI. CDR3 coding DNA: TGTGCCAGCAGGCCGGGGGTAGGGAATCAGCCCCAGCATTTT. Its translation: CASRPGVGNQPQHF.

The chain carries TRBV6-5 and TRBJ1-3; TRBD1 aligns across 9 bases. The CDR3 is made up of 15 amino acids. With V trimmed by 4 bases and J by 4 bases, 5 bases remained unmatched. Per germline, CDR1 MNHEY and CDR2 SVGAGI. The CDR3 is CASSSFDRGGNTIYF. DNA for the CDR3: TGTGCCAGCAGTTCGTTCGACAGGGGGGGAAACACCATATATTTT.